This T cell receptor (beta chain) is from a study of identical twins. This clonotype was counted many times. Antigen: not known. With no exceptions, donors were healthy Caucasians. The CDR3 sequence is 15 residues long. The germline gives CDR1 SGHKS, CDR2 YYEKEE (reference sequence). The junction had 8 bases not matched to a gene; V was cut back by 2 bases and J by 7 bases. Template switching added a universal primer site, and cDNA bore unique molecular identifiers. TCRdb re-called the 5' RACE reads with MiXCR, one entry per CDR3 protein. The sample lists about 300,000 distinct CDR3 sequences, roughly an eighth occurring once. Study-wide results and caveats: In beta out-of-frame sequences, the excess sharing between twins was weaker.

This same sample was also part of a study on yellow fever vaccine responses in identical twins. That work adds: The authors reported partly convergent, partly personalized vaccine responses in identical twins.

This sequence originates from a woman aged 18-29 years in good health. Sequenced material: CD8+ T cells sorted from blood. The chain carries TRBV5-5 and TRBJ2-1; TRBD1 aligns across 8 bases. The CDR3 loop reads CASSLDRGWSNEQFF. The CDR3 DNA follows: TGTGCCAGCAGCTTAGACAGGGGTTGGAGTAATGAGCAGTTCTTC.